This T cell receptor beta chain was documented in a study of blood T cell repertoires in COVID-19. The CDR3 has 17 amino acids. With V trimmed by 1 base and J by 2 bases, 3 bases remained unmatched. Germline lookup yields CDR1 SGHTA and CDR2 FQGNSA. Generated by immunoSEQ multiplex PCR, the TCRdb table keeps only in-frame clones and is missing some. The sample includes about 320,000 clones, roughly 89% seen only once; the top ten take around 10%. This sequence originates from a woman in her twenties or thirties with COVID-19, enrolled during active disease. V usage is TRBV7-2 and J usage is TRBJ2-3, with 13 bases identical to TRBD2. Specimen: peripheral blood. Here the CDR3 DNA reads TGTGCCAGCAGCTTAGATGGGACTAGCGGGGTCACAGATACGCAGTATTTT. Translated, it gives CASSLDGTSGVTDTQYF. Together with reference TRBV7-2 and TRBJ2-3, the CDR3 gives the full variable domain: GAGVSQSPSNKVTEKGKDVELRCDPISGHTALYWYRQSLGQGLEFLIYFQGNSAPDKSGLPSDRFSAERTGGSVSTLTIQRTQQEDSAVYLCASSLDGTSGVTDTQYFGPGTRLTVL.